The entry below gives a single T cell receptor beta chain sequence along with its context. Its antigen is unknown. The CDR3 is 12 residues long. Germline CDR1 and CDR2: SEHNR and FQNEAQ (reference sequence). Trimming took 5 bases from V and 4 from J, leaving 6 bases between them. The data stem from a study of cytomegalovirus exposure and HLA in healthy donors. Findings and caveats of the study: The study put 160 or so TCR beta chains on its list as cytomegalovirus-associated.

It was with 60 Vbeta and 13 Jbeta primers that the PCR ran. Generated by immunoSEQ multiplex PCR, the TCRdb table keeps only in-frame clones and is missing some. The table gives 110,000 to 150,000 clones; the top ten clones make up about 0.96% of it. The sample taken for sequencing was PBMCs. V gene TRBV7-9 combines with J gene TRBJ1-3; D gene uncertain. This clonotype was sampled from a male donor in good health and CMV-seronegative. The CDR3 DNA reads TGTGCCAGCAGCGCGAACGGAAACACCATATATTTT. It codes for CASSANGNTIYF.